A selection of T cell receptor beta chains follows, all from one sample in a study of PD-L1 blockade in urothelial cancer. Sequencing was performed with immunoSEQ multiplex PCR; in TCRdb, only in-frame clones are kept and a portion is missing. The sample consists of around 120,000 clones, about 89% of them appearing once. The sequencing here drew on PBMCs, taken around atezolizumab (anti-PD-L1) treatment. The receptors come from a man in his sixties with urothelial cancer. Each CDR3 is given with its conserved first and last residue. The order of the fields is J gene, clone size, V gene, CDR3 protein. Some rows mark clone size as missing; the rest say once, few, many or name a class of expanded clone.

J: TRBJ2-3
size: NA
V: TRBV5-6
CDR3: CASSRSGGPTDTQYF

J: TRBJ2-2
size: once
V: TRBV21-1
CDR3: CASSKTPGTATGELFF

J: TRBJ2-3
size: NA
V: TRBV5-1
CDR3: CASSLGSGTDTQYF

J: TRBJ2-7
size: NA
V: TRBV28
CDR3: CASSLWQGTSYEQYF

J: TRBJ1-2
size: NA
V: TRBV9
CDR3: CASSAQGHYGYTF

J: TRBJ1-1
size: few
V: TRBV7-8
CDR3: CASIPPWDRGTEAFF

J: TRBJ2-1
size: NA
V: TRBV7-2
CDR3: CASSLFGDRNYNEQFF

J: TRBJ2-7
size: NA
V: TRBV14
CDR3: CASSQATGYNHEQYF

J: TRBJ2-1
size: NA
V: TRBV11-3
CDR3: CASSLDSVGRGGNEQFF

J: TRBJ1-4
size: NA
V: TRBV5-4
CDR3: CASSWRGRTNEKLFF

J: TRBJ2-4
size: NA
V: TRBV6-6
CDR3: CASSYGQGSQNIQYF

J: TRBJ1-1
size: NA
V: TRBV28
CDR3: CASSSFREAFF

J: TRBJ2-7
size: NA
V: TRBV30
CDR3: CAWSPSYEQYF

J: TRBJ2-3
size: NA
V: TRBV9
CDR3: CASSLRQFTDTQYF

J: TRBJ2-7
size: once
V: TRBV5-1
CDR3: CASGTSDYEQYF

J: TRBJ1-2
size: NA
V: TRBV5-1
CDR3: CASSQQGYDSYTF

J: TRBJ1-2
size: NA
V: TRBV28
CDR3: CASSLLDRAYYGYTF

J: TRBJ2-5
size: NA
V: TRBV5-4
CDR3: CASSLGVAGGLQETQYF

J: TRBJ1-1
size: NA
V: TRBV28
CDR3: CASRAQGSNTEAFF

J: TRBJ2-2
size: once
V: TRBV29-1
CDR3: CSEITGDGTGELFF

J: TRBJ2-1
size: NA
V: TRBV2
CDR3: CASNRDRVYNEQFF

J: TRBJ2-2
size: NA
V: TRBV12-5
CDR3: CASGLNTGELFF

J: TRBJ1-1
size: NA
V: TRBV2
CDR3: CASSEDRNTEAFF

J: TRBJ2-5
size: NA
V: TRBV11-1
CDR3: CASSLDRGLSETQYF

J: TRBJ1-5
size: NA
V: TRBV5-6
CDR3: CASSLRGGISNQPQHF

J: TRBJ1-1
size: NA
V: TRBV18
CDR3: CASSTGHENTEAFF

J: TRBJ2-3
size: NA
V: TRBV2
CDR3: CASRKLAGGRTDTQYF

J: TRBJ1-4
size: NA
V: TRBV2
CDR3: CASSSGQVNEKLFF

J: TRBJ1-1
size: NA
V: TRBV4-2
CDR3: CASSPAGAGVEAFF

J: TRBJ1-5
size: once
V: TRBV28
CDR3: CATRGGGGPQHF

J: TRBJ2-7
size: NA
V: TRBV27
CDR3: CASSPAGLGGEQYF

J: TRBJ2-4
size: NA
V: TRBV7-2
CDR3: CASSLERRNIQYF

J: TRBJ2-1
size: NA
V: TRBV7-6
CDR3: CASSSDTEQFF

J: TRBJ2-7
size: NA
V: TRBV28
CDR3: CASSPERKPYEQYF

J: TRBJ2-6
size: NA
V: TRBV28
CDR3: CASSLQGANVLTF

J: TRBJ1-1
size: NA
V: TRBV7-3
CDR3: CASSLPPSTEAFF